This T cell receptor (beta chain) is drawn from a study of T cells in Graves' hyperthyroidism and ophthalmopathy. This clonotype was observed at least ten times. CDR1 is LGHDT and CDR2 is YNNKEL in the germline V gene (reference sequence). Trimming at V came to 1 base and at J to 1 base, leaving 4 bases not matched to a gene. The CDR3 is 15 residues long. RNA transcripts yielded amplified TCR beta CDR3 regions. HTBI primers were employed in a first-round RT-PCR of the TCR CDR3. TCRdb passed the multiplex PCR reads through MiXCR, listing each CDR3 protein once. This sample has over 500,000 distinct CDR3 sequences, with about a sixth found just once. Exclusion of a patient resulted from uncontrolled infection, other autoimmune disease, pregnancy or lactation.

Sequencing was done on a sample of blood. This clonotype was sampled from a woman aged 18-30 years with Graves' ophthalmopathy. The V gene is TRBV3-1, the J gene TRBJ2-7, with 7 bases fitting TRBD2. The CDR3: CASSQGGGSSYEQYF. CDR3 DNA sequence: TGTGCCAGCAGCCAAGGCGGCGGGAGTTCCTACGAGCAGTACTTC.